These 18 T cell receptor beta chains were all obtained from the same sample, sequenced in a study of monozygotic twins with inflammatory bowel disease. TCRdb re-called the 5' RACE reads and gives one entry per CDR3 protein, without DNA. The sample has 300,000 to 400,000 distinct CDR3 sequences; the top ten hold 2% to 3%. Source material: blood. The receptor set was obtained from a human donor with ulcerative colitis or Crohn's disease, or a healthy co-twin of an affected twin (not recorded which).

The chain uses TRBV5-1 and TRBJ2-1. CDR1 and CDR2 from the germline V gene are SGHRS and YFSETQ. This CDR3 region has 12 residues. The CDR3: CASSSTYNEQFF.

The chain combines TRBV27 with TRBJ1-3; absent DNA, TCRdb's TRBD1 call cannot be checked. Germline lookup yields CDR1 MNHEY and CDR2 SMNVEV (reference sequence). The CDR3 length is 20 residues. CDR3 sequence: CASSLSSLSTGGFSGNTIYF.

This chain links TRBV6-2 or TRBV6-3 with TRBJ1-5. CDR1 is MNHEY, CDR2 SVGEGT, per germline. This CDR3 contains 15 residues. The CDR3 spells CASSERGFRNQPQHF.

The chain recombines TRBV5-1 with TRBJ2-1; TCRdb selects TRBD1, and the lack of DNA leaves this call unchecked. The CDR3 runs to 15 residues. Germline V gives CDR1 SGHRS, CDR2 YFSETQ. This CDR3 reads CASSLGQYSYNEQFF.

The J gene is TRBJ1-2, the V gene TRBV12-3 or TRBV12-4; the D gene TCRdb calls, TRBD1, cannot be checked with no DNA. This CDR3 contains 14 residues. CDR3 in amino acids: CASSYDRVDRGYTF.

The V and J genes are TRBV5-1 and TRBJ2-7; checking the TCRdb D call of TRBD2 is not possible without DNA. CDR1 and CDR2 (germline): SGHRS, YFSETQ. The CDR3 covers 15 residues. CDR3 protein: CASSGSSGGAYEQYF.

The genes are TRBV7-9 and TRBJ2-1; the D gene TCRdb calls, TRBD2, cannot be checked with no DNA. The CDR3 sequence is 15 residues long. Germline V gene lookup returns CDR1 SEHNR and CDR2 FQNEAQ (reference sequence). The CDR3 here is CASSILAGGHNEQFF.

This chain uses TRBV27 with TRBJ2-5; TCRdb's D call of TRBD2 is untestable without DNA. CDR3 length equals 16 residues. Germline V CDR1 and CDR2: MNHEY, SMNVEV (reference sequence). CDR3 amino acids: CASSLGHLPATETQYF.

The CDR3 protein is CASSETLYYRGLVYEQYF. V gene TRBV11-1 combines with J gene TRBJ2-7; TCRdb lists TRBD1, though no DNA is available to test this call. The CDR3 has 18 residues. The V gene's germline CDR1 is SGHAT and CDR2 FQDESV (reference sequence). The full variable domain, rest sourced from reference TRBV11-1 and TRBJ2-7, is EAEVAQSPRYKITEKSQAVAFWCDPISGHATLYWYRQILGQGPELLVQFQDESVVDDSQLPKDRFSAERLKGVDSTLKIQPAELGDSAMYLCASSETLYYRGLVYEQYFGPGTRLTVT.

V gene TRBV2 combines with J gene TRBJ2-7; TCRdb outputs TRBD1, but without DNA this stays unchecked. The V gene's germline CDR1 is SNHLY and CDR2 FYNNEI. The CDR3 consists of 15 residues. CDR3: CASSEAGTGSYEQYF. Using reference TRBV2 and TRBJ2-7 for the parts outside the CDR3, the full variable domain is EPEVTQTPSHQVTQMGQEVILRCVPISNHLYFYWYRQILGQKVEFLVSFYNNEISEKSEIFDDQFSVERPDGSNFTLKIRSTKLEDSAMYFCASSEAGTGSYEQYFGPGTRLTVT.

CDR3 region: CASSVTQGSGNIQYF. The chain is built from TRBV6-1 and TRBJ2-4; TCRdb names TRBD1, which stays unverified in the absence of DNA. The CDR3 sequence is 15 residues long. Germline V CDR1 and CDR2: MNHNS, SASEGT.

The rearrangement joins TRBV4-3 to TRBJ1-2. Germline loops: CDR1 LGHNA, CDR2 YSLEER. The CDR3 runs to 14 residues. This CDR3 is CASSQVSVAGGYTF.

The chain has TRBV12-3 or TRBV12-4 and TRBJ1-5; TCRdb indicates TRBD1, and absent DNA this call remains unverified. The CDR3 covers 15 residues. The CDR3 sequence is CASSPDRGRYQPQHF.

J is TRBJ2-1 and V is TRBV6-5. The germline V gene encodes CDR1 MNHEY and CDR2 SVGAGI. The CDR3 contains 13 residues. This chain's CDR3 is CASSFSRGGEQFF.

This sequence joins TRBV3-1 and TRBJ1-2. The CDR3 is made up of 14 amino acids. Germline CDR1 is LGHDT and CDR2 is YNNKEL (reference sequence). The CDR3 reads CASSQSGSGYGYTF.

The chain links TRBV20-1 to TRBJ2-7; TCRdb gives TRBD1 as the D gene, but with no DNA this cannot be confirmed. CDR1 and CDR2 from the germline V gene are DFQATT and SNEGSKA (reference sequence). This CDR3 is 15 amino acids long. The CDR3 loop reads CSARDAGQSSYEQYF.

J is TRBJ1-4 and V is TRBV11-2; the TRBD1 assignment by TCRdb is unverifiable without DNA. CDR1 and CDR2 (germline): SGHAT, FQNNGV. CDR3 length equals 14 residues. The CDR3 spells CASSLPGQGEKLFF.

The chain employs TRBV6-2 or TRBV6-3 and TRBJ2-7. Germline assignment: CDR1 MNHEY and CDR2 SVGEGT. This CDR3 spans 13 amino acids. The CDR3 region is CASSYYRSYEQYF.